This is a list of T cell receptor beta chains from one sample in a study of blood T cell repertoires in COVID-19. Sequencing used immunoSEQ multiplex PCR; TCRdb keeps in-frame clones, though not all of them. Counted here are 400,000 to 500,000 clones, about 88% occurring once; the ten biggest clones make up 1.4% to 1.5%. Sequencing input: PBMCs or T cells enriched from blood (not recorded which). These receptors originate from a woman aged 18-29 years who had been exposed to COVID-19. The CDR3 runs from the conserved cysteine through the conserved F or W.

cdr3_aa j_call v_call
CASSGQGLNTGELFF TRBJ2-2 TRBV5-4
CASSRQDEQYF TRBJ2-7 TRBV6-5
CASSWGTAARGGYTF TRBJ1-2 TRBV28
CASRYTGTGELFF TRBJ2-2 TRBV7-3
CASRGDRGLTEAFF TRBJ1-1 TRBV6-5
CASSFGSSTGELFF TRBJ2-2 TRBV7-9
CASSPGQGAGTQYF TRBJ2-3 TRBV18
CASSPNLGTGFYEQYF TRBJ2-7 TRBV6-2/TRBV6-3
CASSRYDSHSGNTIYF TRBJ1-3 TRBV6-6
CASSKGTGGLTEAFF TRBJ1-1 TRBV21-1
CASSRGAGNYGYTF TRBJ1-2 TRBV13
CASSPPGPYAEAFF TRBJ1-1 TRBV18
CASRSRTGDTEAFF TRBJ1-1 TRBV6-5
CASSDSGGFSSYNSPLHF TRBJ1-6 TRBV9
CASSPPQGMNTEAFF TRBJ1-1 TRBV4-1
CASSDSTGGRTEAFF TRBJ1-1 TRBV6-4
CASSLFGARVQETQYF TRBJ2-5 TRBV28
CASSLTRMNTEAFF TRBJ1-1 TRBV19
CASSLGRPEGNEQFF TRBJ2-1 TRBV7-3
CASSYGLSGVDEQFF TRBJ2-1 TRBV6-5
CASYTTMNTGELFF TRBJ2-2 TRBV2
CASSQEGPGRPRLNTEAFF TRBJ1-1 TRBV4-1
CASSSQGYEQYF TRBJ2-7 TRBV6-5
CASSLGAGANEQFF TRBJ2-1 TRBV7-2
CSVVGGDRSEAFF TRBJ1-1 TRBV29-1
CASSPQRATTDTQYF TRBJ2-3 TRBV9
CDPAATGGGGSPLHF TRBJ1-6 TRBV21-1
CASSPQTLAPEQFF TRBJ2-1 TRBV4-3
CASSPTGTGAEQYF TRBJ2-7 TRBV28
CASSLAVGGANTEAFF TRBJ1-1 TRBV5-1
CASNPLSGDREAGYTF TRBJ1-2 TRBV7-9
CASSLTIRDTQYF TRBJ2-3 TRBV6-5
CASSQHDSLSGNTIYF TRBJ1-3 TRBV3-1/TRBV3-2
CATSARENTGELFF TRBJ2-2 TRBV24-1
CASSPRGNQPQHF TRBJ1-5 TRBV5-1
CASSPPSGSYNSPLHF TRBJ1-6 TRBV28
CASRRQDLYGYTF TRBJ1-2 TRBV6-5
CASSTQGYPYGYTF TRBJ1-2 TRBV2
CASRSGGANEKLFF TRBJ1-4 TRBV28
CASSEGAGNEKLFF TRBJ1-4 TRBV18
CATGGTGLNEQYF TRBJ2-7 TRBV24-1